The entry below gives a single T cell receptor beta chain sequence along with its context. Its antigen is undetermined. The data were obtained in a study of cytomegalovirus exposure and HLA in healthy donors. Whole-study findings and limits: TCR sequences were mostly rare, though some public TCRs occurred in many donors. Among TCR beta chains, those listed as cytomegalovirus-associated numbered around 180.

Generated by immunoSEQ multiplex PCR, the TCRdb table keeps only in-frame clones and is missing some. The sample includes 280,000 or so clones, 70% to 90% seen only once; the top ten take 0.92%. Donors came from a validation cohort of fewer than 150 subjects, distinct from the first 666-subject cohort. Sequencing input: PBMCs. The sequence was collected from a woman younger than 35 in good health and CMV-seronegative.

The CDR3 region is CASKGNEKLFF. In DNA form, the CDR3 reads TGTGCCAGCAAGGGGAATGAAAAACTGTTTTTT. This sequence joins TRBV2 and TRBJ1-4, with a weak D call TRBD1 (5 bases). Germline CDR1 is SNHLY and CDR2 is FYNNEI. Trimming took off 7 bases at V and 5 bases at J, with 5 bases between the two ends. This CDR3 region has 11 residues.